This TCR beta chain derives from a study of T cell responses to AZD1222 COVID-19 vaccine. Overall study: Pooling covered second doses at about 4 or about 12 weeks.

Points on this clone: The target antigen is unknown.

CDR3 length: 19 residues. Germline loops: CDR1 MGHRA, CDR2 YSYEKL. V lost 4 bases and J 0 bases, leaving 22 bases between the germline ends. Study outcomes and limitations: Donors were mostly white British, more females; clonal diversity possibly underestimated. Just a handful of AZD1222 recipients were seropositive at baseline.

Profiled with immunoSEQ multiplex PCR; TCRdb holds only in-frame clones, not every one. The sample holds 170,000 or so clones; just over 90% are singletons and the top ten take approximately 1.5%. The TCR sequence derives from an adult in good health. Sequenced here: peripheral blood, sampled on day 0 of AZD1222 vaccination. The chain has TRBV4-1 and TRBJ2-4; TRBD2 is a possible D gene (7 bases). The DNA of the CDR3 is TGCGCCAGCAGCCCAAACCCGGGGGGCAGAACCCTAGCCAAAAACATTCAGTACTTC. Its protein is CASSPNPGGRTLAKNIQYF.